In its sample, the clone carrying this T cell receptor (beta chain) was seen many times. Researchers sorted naive CD8 T cells as cells that were CD8+CD4-CCR7+CD45RA+. The sample belongs to a study of molecular identifiers for immune sequencing clone quantification. One entry per CDR3 protein, called by TCRdb with MiXCR from the PCR reads. The sample consists of around 460,000 distinct CDR3 sequences, about 25% of them appearing once. From germline, CDR1 is SQVTM and CDR2 ANQGSEA. The CDR3 spans 14 residues. Trimming removed 1 base at V and 0 bases at J, with 8 bases between. The rearrangement uses TRBV29-1 and TRBJ2-3; TRBD1 might be the D (5 bases). The sample was naive CD8+ T cells from blood, with Jurkat cell RNA spiked in. Described subset: FACS-sorted CD8+CD4-CCR7+CD45RA+ naive T cells. This receptor was identified in a human donor in good health. Some libraries in this study had Jurkat cell RNA spiked in. The CDR3 coding sequence is TGCAGCGTTGAAGTCAGGGAAAGCACAGATACGCAGTATTTT. Residues: CSVEVRESTDTQYF.